A selection of T cell receptor beta chains follows, all from one sample in a study of OX40 agonist ivuxolimab in advanced cancers. Assay: immunoSEQ multiplex PCR; the TCRdb copy retains only in-frame clones and omits some. The sample yields tens of thousands of clones, around 86% seen once. The sample in question was CD4+ or CD8+ T cells sorted from blood, obtained in a trial of the OX40 agonist ivuxolimab. The receptors derive from an adult with an advanced solid tumor such as melanoma, head and neck, liver or kidney cancer. CDR3s include the opening cysteine and the closing phenylalanine or tryptophan. Fields, in order: J gene, V gene, D gene, clone size, CDR3 protein, CDR3 DNA. The D gene is left open where the match is weak. Where a row states a size, it is once, few, many or the class of an expanded clone; other rows omit it.

TRBJ2-7,TRBV7-9,TRBD1,-,CASSLGAGGYYEQYF,TGTGCCAGCAGCTTAGGGGCAGGGGGCTACTACGAGCAGTACTTC
TRBJ1-3,TRBV29-1,-,-,CSVPAGSGNTIYF,TGCAGCGTCCCCGCAGGTTCTGGAAACACCATATATTTT
TRBJ2-2,TRBV5-1,-,-,CASSLYGGATGELFF,TGCGCCAGCAGCTTGTATGGGGGGGCCACCGGGGAGCTGTTTTTT
TRBJ1-1,TRBV6-5,-,-,CASQQGPIVEAFF,TGTGCCAGCCAGCAGGGCCCCATTGTTGAAGCTTTCTTT
TRBJ2-7,TRBV9,TRBD1,-,CASSVARTGDYEQYF,TGTGCCAGCAGCGTAGCACGGACAGGGGACTACGAGCAGTACTTC
TRBJ1-1,TRBV9,TRBD1,few,CASSMSRGLSEAFF,TGTGCCAGCAGCATGTCGAGGGGGCTATCTGAAGCTTTCTTT
TRBJ1-1,TRBV28,-,-,CASSSSLNTEAFF,TGTGCCAGCAGTTCAAGTTTGAACACTGAAGCTTTCTTT
TRBJ2-2,TRBV27,-,-,CARFRQANTGELFF,TGTGCCAGATTCCGACAGGCCAACACCGGGGAGCTGTTTTTT
TRBJ2-3,TRBV7-9,TRBD2,-,CASSSGLVPDTQYF,TGTGCCAGCAGCTCCGGACTAGTCCCAGATACGCAGTATTTT
TRBJ2-1,TRBV27,-,-,CASSVTDSNEQFF,TGTGCCAGCAGTGTAACTGACAGCAATGAGCAGTTCTTC
TRBJ1-3,TRBV7-8,-,-,CASSLVLGGAGTIYF,TGTGCCAGCAGCTTAGTGTTAGGGGGGGCCGGCACCATATATTTT
TRBJ2-5,TRBV2,TRBD1,-,CASSEMTGVQETQYF,TGTGCCAGCAGTGAAATGACAGGGGTTCAAGAGACCCAGTACTTC
TRBJ2-7,TRBV27,TRBD1,-,CASSLPDRVSYEQYF,TGTGCCAGCAGTTTACCAGACAGGGTGAGCTACGAGCAGTACTTC
TRBJ2-7,TRBV5-4,TRBD1,once,CASSLRDRAYEQYF,TGTGCCAGCAGCCTCCGGGACAGGGCCTACGAGCAGTACTTC
TRBJ1-1,TRBV5-6,TRBD1,-,CASSPGTGYMNTEAFF,TGTGCCAGCAGCCCCGGGACAGGATACATGAACACTGAAGCTTTCTTT
TRBJ2-2,TRBV7-3,-,once,CASSPPNGLQLFF,TGTGCCAGCAGCCCCCCGAACGGACTCCAGCTGTTTTTT
TRBJ1-2,TRBV7-3,-,-,CASRRTGNDGYTF,TGTGCCAGCAGACGCACAGGGAATGATGGCTACACCTTC
TRBJ2-3,TRBV11-2,-,-,CASSLVGVPVRTDTQYF,TGTGCCAGCAGCTTAGTAGGGGTTCCTGTACGCACAGATACGCAGTATTTT
TRBJ2-1,TRBV9,-,-,CASSVGGEAYNEQFF,TGTGCCAGCAGCGTAGGTGGGGAGGCCTACAATGAGCAGTTCTTC
TRBJ2-5,TRBV7-6,-,-,CASSLMPSNQETQYF,TGTGCCAGCAGCTTAATGCCCAGTAACCAAGAGACCCAGTACTTC
TRBJ1-3,TRBV6-5,TRBD1,few,CASSSRTGIQNTIYF,TGTGCCAGCAGTTCGAGGACAGGCATACAAAACACCATATATTTT
TRBJ2-5,TRBV2,-,-,CASSAAVTGETQYF,TGTGCCAGCAGCGCGGCCGTAACTGGGGAGACCCAGTACTTC
TRBJ2-7,TRBV19,-,once,CASSIRQDGYEQYF,TGTGCCAGTAGTATAAGGCAGGATGGATACGAGCAGTACTTC
TRBJ2-3,TRBV6-5,TRBD2,-,CASSYSAGEGDTQYF,TGTGCCAGCAGTTACTCCGCCGGGGAGGGTGATACGCAGTATTTT
TRBJ2-1,TRBV21-1,-,-,CASSKPCSYNEQFF,TGTGCCAGCAGCAAGCCCTGCTCCTACAATGAGCAGTTCTTC
TRBJ2-3,TRBV9,-,-,CASSPNTDTQYF,TGTGCCAGCAGCCCGAACACAGATACGCAGTATTTT
TRBJ1-2,TRBV9,TRBD1,-,CASSVGGTVYGYTF,TGTGCCAGCAGCGTCGGGGGGACAGTCTATGGCTACACCTTC
TRBJ1-3,TRBV27,-,-,CASSRTASSGNTIYF,TGTGCCAGCAGCCGGACAGCTAGCTCTGGAAACACCATATATTTT
TRBJ2-2,TRBV9,-,-,CASSAADHRAGELFF,TGTGCCAGCAGCGCGGCGGACCACCGGGCCGGGGAGCTGTTTTTT
TRBJ1-1,TRBV6-5,-,-,CASEGDNTEAFF,TGTGCCAGCGAAGGGGATAACACTGAAGCTTTCTTT
TRBJ2-7,TRBV7-9,TRBD2,-,CASSPSGSSYEQYF,TGTGCCAGCAGCCCTAGCGGGAGCTCCTACGAGCAGTACTTC
TRBJ2-7,TRBV4-1,TRBD1,once,CASSRAQGAQDEQYF,TGCGCCAGCAGCCGAGCCCAGGGGGCTCAAGACGAGCAGTACTTC
TRBJ2-7,TRBV6-5,-,-,CASRPGTSYEQYF,TGTGCCAGCAGGCCCGGGACCAGCTACGAGCAGTACTTC
TRBJ2-3,TRBV9,TRBD2,-,CASSVAMGGSTDTQYF,TGTGCCAGCAGCGTAGCGATGGGGGGGTCCACAGATACGCAGTATTTT
TRBJ2-7,TRBV18,-,-,CASSPPTATMDEQYF,TGTGCCAGCTCACCACCGACAGCCACCATGGACGAGCAGTACTTC
TRBJ1-1,TRBV4-1,-,-,CASSTKNKGGTEAFF,TGCGCCAGCAGCACCAAGAATAAAGGGGGCACTGAAGCTTTCTTT
TRBJ1-5,TRBV15,-,-,CATDPGEDSQPQHF,TGTGCCACCGACCCAGGGGAGGATAGCCAGCCCCAGCATTTT
TRBJ2-7,TRBV15,TRBD2,few,CATSLGLAGSYEQYF,TGTGCCACCAGCCTCGGACTAGCGGGGTCCTACGAGCAGTACTTC
TRBJ2-2,TRBV2,-,-,CASSPSGASNTGELFF,TGTGCCAGCAGTCCTTCAGGGGCTTCGAACACCGGGGAGCTGTTTTTT
TRBJ2-7,TRBV5-6,-,-,CASSLEARQFYEQYF,TGTGCCAGCAGCTTGGAGGCGCGGCAGTTCTACGAGCAGTACTTC
TRBJ1-1,TRBV27,-,-,CATRDLGTEAFF,TGTGCCACCCGGGACCTCGGCACTGAAGCTTTCTTT
TRBJ2-7,TRBV5-1,-,-,CASSPVAIEGSEQYF,TGCGCCAGCAGCCCCGTTGCCATTGAGGGTTCCGAGCAGTACTTC
TRBJ1-2,TRBV9,TRBD1,-,CASSPYGQGVDGYTF,TGTGCCAGCAGCCCCTATGGGCAGGGGGTAGATGGCTACACCTTC
TRBJ2-7,TRBV11-2,-,-,CASSLETIGEQYF,TGTGCCAGCAGCTTAGAGACCATTGGCGAGCAGTACTTC
TRBJ2-7,TRBV4-2,-,-,CASSQDIGRLHLTYEQYF,TGTGCCAGCAGCCAAGATATAGGCAGGCTTCACCTCACCTACGAGCAGTACTTC
TRBJ2-7,TRBV1,-,once,CTSSQDKGAYEQYF,TGCACCAGCAGCCAAGATAAAGGTGCCTACGAGCAGTACTTC
TRBJ2-2,TRBV6-1,-,few,CASSESAGYTGELFF,TGTGCCAGCAGTGAATCGGCAGGATACACCGGGGAGCTGTTTTTT
TRBJ2-1,TRBV19,-,-,CASSTGPGYNEQFF,TGTGCCAGTAGTACGGGACCGGGCTACAATGAGCAGTTCTTC
TRBJ1-1,TRBV6-5,TRBD1,few,CASSYPGQGSDTEAFF,TGTGCCAGCAGCTACCCCGGACAGGGATCCGACACTGAAGCTTTCTTT
TRBJ2-7,TRBV7-2,-,-,CASSLPGVHYEQYF,TGTGCCAGCAGCCTTCCCGGGGTTCACTACGAGCAGTACTTC
TRBJ2-7,TRBV10-1,TRBD1,-,CASSGQGSPYEQYF,TGCGCCAGCAGTGGACAGGGGTCCCCCTACGAGCAGTACTTC
TRBJ2-5,TRBV15,TRBD1,medium-sized,CATTPGQGAQETQYF,TGTGCCACCACCCCGGGACAGGGTGCCCAAGAGACCCAGTACTTC
TRBJ2-7,TRBV6-6,-,-,CASSLPDVYEQYF,TGTGCCAGCAGTCTCCCGGACGTATACGAGCAGTACTTC
TRBJ2-1,TRBV6-4,-,-,CASSDSSWGVNNEQFF,TGTGCCAGCAGTGACTCGAGCTGGGGGGTAAACAATGAGCAGTTCTTC
TRBJ2-3,TRBV15,-,-,CATSQDGPSTDTQYF,TGTGCCACCAGTCAGGACGGACCTAGCACAGATACGCAGTATTTT
TRBJ2-1,TRBV19,-,-,CASSPFPGNEQFF,TGTGCCAGTAGCCCCTTTCCGGGGAATGAGCAGTTCTTC
TRBJ2-1,TRBV9,TRBD2,-,CASSVEFLAGNNEQFF,TGTGCCAGCAGCGTAGAATTTCTAGCGGGTAACAATGAGCAGTTCTTC
TRBJ2-5,TRBV6-5,-,few,CASSYYRGETQYF,TGTGCCAGCAGTTACTACCGAGGAGAGACCCAGTACTTC